This T cell receptor (beta chain) was documented in a study of T cell responses to AZD1222 COVID-19 vaccine (dated by TCRdb to 2020 to 2022). In the study overall: AZD1222 recipients whose second dose came at about 4 weeks and those whose second dose came at about 12 weeks were combined into one group, since spike-specific TCR depth and breadth did not differ between the two schedules. TCR sequencing was performed for approximately 240 trial participants, of whom about 200 were given two doses of AZD1222 and around 26 were given two doses of MenACWY control vaccine. Trial participants were enrolled into age subgroups of 18-55, 56-69 and 70-plus years, which contained 148, 28 and 57 TCR-sequenced participants, respectively.

Overall study outcomes, separate from this receptor: The vaccine-associated CD4 TCRs covered the entire spike protein, and the dominant responses fell in regions 160-218 and 743-854. Conclusions about previously exposed vaccinees are limited because only six or seven AZD1222 recipients were SARS-CoV-2 seropositive at baseline. Participants were mostly white British, with more females than males. The authors suggested clonal diversity may have been underestimated. After two AZD1222 doses, spike-specific TCR breadth and depth were significantly higher than at day 0 and than in MenACWY recipients. In the small 56-69-year group, the increase in depth fell short of significance, most likely because of low power. Epitopes outside the regions mutated in the B.1.351 and B.1.1.7 variants were reportedly recognized by nearly half of the unique spike-specific TCRs. No day 14 peak-response samples were available, so repertoires were characterized only after the peak T cell response.

A remark on this clone: Its antigen is not yet known. Per-base quality was not reported, and no clone a single base away is much larger than it.

This specimen's time point label, per the study, means: baseline before first vaccination. Vaccinee samples came from UK trials COV001 and COV002, including a single-blind randomized controlled phase 2/3 trial of AZD1222 (ChAdOx1 nCoV-19) in healthy adults. Trial participant PBMC samples were collected at day 0 and day 28 after the second dose for TCRbeta chain sequencing. The germline ends are 11 bases apart after V is trimmed by 4 bases and J by 4 bases. The CDR3 numbers 13 residues from cysteine through phenylalanine. Only the CDR3 DNA stays, 39 bases, in frame from base 1. The CDR1 and CDR2 encoded by the germline V gene are SGHDT and YYEEEE. The CDR3 regions of human TCRbeta chains were subjected to immunosequencing. Regarding the original processing steps: TCRs in the repertoires were matched against a reference library of SARS-CoV-2-specific TCRs that had been generated with the MIRA antigen-specificity platform. Breadth was defined as the fraction of unique TCRs that were SARS-CoV-2-associated, and depth was defined as the fraction of total T cells that were SARS-CoV-2-associated. Each spike-specific TCR was assigned to its reactive spike region and to a CD4 or CD8 class using the MIRA data. Log10-transformed breadth and depth values were compared by one-way ANOVA with Sidak's multiple comparisons tests. TCRdb holds this immuneACCESS table with in-frame rearrangements only. Some clones are missing; in checked studies, unresolved V genes explain under half, and the rest has no known cause. V and J calls and clone size come straight from that table; D and trimming were deduced from the DNA. This sample is represented by under 150,000 clones; around 93% of them were singletons. The ten largest clones take up around 5% of the sample.

The chain is assembled from TRBV5-6 and TRBJ1-2, with TRBD1 as a weak D call on 6 bases. This sequence originates from an adult in good health. The input for sequencing was peripheral blood, taken on day 0 of AZD1222 vaccination. The CDR3 protein: CASSTTGTYGYTF. The base sequence is TGTGCCAGCAGCACGACAGGTACCTATGGCTACACCTTC.